This TCR beta chain is from a study of blood T cell repertoires in COVID-19. Study summary: Samples came from the United States, Italy and Spain, spanning acute and convalescent COVID-19. Nucleic acid was either cDNA or gDNA, and it came from T cells, B-cell-depleted T cells, or PBMCs.

V gave up 2 bases and J gave up 1 base, with 11 bases separating them. CDR1 and CDR2 from the germline V gene are MNHEY and SVGEGT. CDR3 size: 15 residues. Original data processing: For nucleated cells, counts were estimated from reference gene primer amplification. Measured with immunoSEQ multiplex PCR; TCRdb has only the in-frame clones, and not every one. V and J calls and clone size come straight from that table; D and trimming were deduced from the DNA. This table holds approximately 65,000 clones, about nine tenths found once. In this sample, this clone turned up once. What was sequenced was peripheral blood. The sequence was collected from a woman aged 18-29 years with acute or convalescent COVID-19. The V gene is TRBV6-2 or TRBV6-3, the J gene TRBJ2-5, with TRBD1 as a possible D gene (5 bases). The CDR3 region is CASSYLAGLQETQYF. CDR3 sequence (DNA): TGTGCCAGCAGTTACCTGGCAGGGCTCCAAGAGACCCAGTACTTC.